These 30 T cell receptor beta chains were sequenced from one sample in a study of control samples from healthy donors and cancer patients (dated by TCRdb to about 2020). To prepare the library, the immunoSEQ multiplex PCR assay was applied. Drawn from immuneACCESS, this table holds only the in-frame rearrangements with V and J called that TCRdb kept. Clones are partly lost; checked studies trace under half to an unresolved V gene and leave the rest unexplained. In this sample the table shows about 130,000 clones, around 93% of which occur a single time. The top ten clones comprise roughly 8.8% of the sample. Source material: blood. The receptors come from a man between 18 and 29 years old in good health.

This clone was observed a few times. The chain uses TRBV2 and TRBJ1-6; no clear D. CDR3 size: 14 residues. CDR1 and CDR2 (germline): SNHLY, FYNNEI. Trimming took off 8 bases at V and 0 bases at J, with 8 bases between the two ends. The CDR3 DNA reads TGTGCCAGCCGGGCGAGCTCCTATAATTCACCCCTCCACTTT. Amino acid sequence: CASRASSYNSPLHF.

The CDR3 protein is CAISGEGGGGYTF. Written as DNA, the CDR3 is TGTGCCATCAGTGGGGAAGGGGGCGGTGGCTACACCTTC. The chain couples TRBV10-3 to TRBJ1-2, with TRBD1 identical over 7 bases. J gave up 7 bases and V 4 bases, and 6 bases lay outside the gene matches. The CDR3 runs 13 residues. Germline V gene lookup returns CDR1 ENHRY and CDR2 SYGVKD.

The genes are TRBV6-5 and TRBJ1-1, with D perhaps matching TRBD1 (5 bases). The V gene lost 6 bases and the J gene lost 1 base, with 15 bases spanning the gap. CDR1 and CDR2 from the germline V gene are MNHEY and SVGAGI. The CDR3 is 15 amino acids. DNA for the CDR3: TGTGCCAGCAGGACGATTGGGGGTTCGAACACTGAAGCTTTCTTT. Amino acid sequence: CASRTIGGSNTEAFF.

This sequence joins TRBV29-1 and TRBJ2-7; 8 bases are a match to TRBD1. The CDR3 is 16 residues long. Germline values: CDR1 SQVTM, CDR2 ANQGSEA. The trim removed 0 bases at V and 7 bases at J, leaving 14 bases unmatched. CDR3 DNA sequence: TGCAGCGTTGAAGATCCCCCAAGGACAGGGTCAAGAGAGCAGTACTTC. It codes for CSVEDPPRTGSREQYF.

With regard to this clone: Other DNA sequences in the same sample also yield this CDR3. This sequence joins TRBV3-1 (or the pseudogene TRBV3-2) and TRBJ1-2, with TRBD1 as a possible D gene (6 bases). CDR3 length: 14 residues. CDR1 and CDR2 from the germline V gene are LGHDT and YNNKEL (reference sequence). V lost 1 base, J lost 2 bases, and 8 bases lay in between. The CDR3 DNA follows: TGTGCCAGCAGCCAAGGTACAGGGAACTATGGCTACACCTTC. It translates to CASSQGTGNYGYTF.

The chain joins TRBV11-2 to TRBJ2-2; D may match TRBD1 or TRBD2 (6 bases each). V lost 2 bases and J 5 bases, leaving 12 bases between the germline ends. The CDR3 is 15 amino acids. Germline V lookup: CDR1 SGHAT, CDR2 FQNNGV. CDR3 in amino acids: CASSLWGAGTGELFF. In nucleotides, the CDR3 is TGTGCCAGCAGCTTATGGGGGGCAGGGACCGGGGAGCTGTTTTTT.

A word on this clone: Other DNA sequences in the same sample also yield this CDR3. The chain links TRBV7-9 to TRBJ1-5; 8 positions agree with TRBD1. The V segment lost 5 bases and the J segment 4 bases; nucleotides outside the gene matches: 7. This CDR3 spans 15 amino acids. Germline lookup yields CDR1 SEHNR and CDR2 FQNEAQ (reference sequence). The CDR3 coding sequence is TGTGCCAGCAGCCGCGGGACAGGCGAAAATCAGCCCCAGCATTTT. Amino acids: CASSRGTGENQPQHF. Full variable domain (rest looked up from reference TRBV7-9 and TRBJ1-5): DTGVSQNPRHKITKRGQNVTFRCDPISEHNRLYWYRQTLGQGPEFLTYFQNEAQLEKSRLLSDRFSAERPKGSFSTLEIQRTEQGDSAMYLCASSRGTGENQPQHFGDGTRLSIL.

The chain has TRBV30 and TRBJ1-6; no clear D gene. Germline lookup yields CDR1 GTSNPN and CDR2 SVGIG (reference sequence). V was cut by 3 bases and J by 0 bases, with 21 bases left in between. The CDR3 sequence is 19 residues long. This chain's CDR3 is CAWRIASIPRSSYNSPLHF. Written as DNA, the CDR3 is TGTGCCTGGAGGATAGCTTCTATTCCCCGAAGCTCCTATAATTCACCCCTCCACTTT.

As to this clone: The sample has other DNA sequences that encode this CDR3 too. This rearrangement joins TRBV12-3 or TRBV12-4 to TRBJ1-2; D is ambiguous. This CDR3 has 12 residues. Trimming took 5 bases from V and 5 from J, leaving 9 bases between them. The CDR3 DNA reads TGTGCCAGCAGTCCGACGGATTATGGCTACACCTTC. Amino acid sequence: CASSPTDYGYTF.

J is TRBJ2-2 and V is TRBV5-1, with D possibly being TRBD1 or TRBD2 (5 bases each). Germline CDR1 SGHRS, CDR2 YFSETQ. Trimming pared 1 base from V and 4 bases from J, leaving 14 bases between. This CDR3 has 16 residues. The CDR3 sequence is CASSLLGTSSTGELFF. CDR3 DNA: TGCGCCAGCAGCTTGTTGGGGACGAGTTCCACCGGGGAGCTGTTTTTT. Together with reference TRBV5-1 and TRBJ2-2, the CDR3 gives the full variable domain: KAGVTQTPRYLIKTRGQQVTLSCSPISGHRSVSWYQQTPGQGLQFLFEYFSETQRNKGNFPGRFSGRQFSNSRSEMNVSTLELGDSALYLCASSLLGTSSTGELFFGEGSRLTVL.

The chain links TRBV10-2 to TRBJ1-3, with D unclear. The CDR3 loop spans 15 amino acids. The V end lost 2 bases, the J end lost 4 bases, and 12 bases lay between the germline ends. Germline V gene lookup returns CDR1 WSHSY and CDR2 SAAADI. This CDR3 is CASSESFISGNTIYF. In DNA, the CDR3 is TGCGCCAGCAGTGAGAGCTTTATCTCCGGAAACACCATATATTTT.

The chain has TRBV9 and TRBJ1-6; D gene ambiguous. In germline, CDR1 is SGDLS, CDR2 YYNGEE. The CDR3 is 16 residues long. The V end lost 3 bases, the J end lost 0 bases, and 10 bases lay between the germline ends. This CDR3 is CASSAMDGSYNSPLHF. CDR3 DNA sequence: TGTGCCAGCAGCGCGATGGACGGCTCCTATAATTCACCCCTCCACTTT.

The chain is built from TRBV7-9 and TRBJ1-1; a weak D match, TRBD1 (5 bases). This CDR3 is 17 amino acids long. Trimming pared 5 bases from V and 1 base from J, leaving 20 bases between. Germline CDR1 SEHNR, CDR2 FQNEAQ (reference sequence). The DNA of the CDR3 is TGTGCCAGCAGCCCTCGCCCCCGGGGGGGTGAGAACACTGAAGCTTTCTTT. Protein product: CASSPRPRGGENTEAFF.

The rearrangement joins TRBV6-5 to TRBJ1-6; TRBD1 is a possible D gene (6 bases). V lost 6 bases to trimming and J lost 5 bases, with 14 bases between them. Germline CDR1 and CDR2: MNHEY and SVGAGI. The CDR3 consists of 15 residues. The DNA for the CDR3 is TGTGCCAGCAGGAACCGGGACACAAATAATTCACCCCTCCACTTT. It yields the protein CASRNRDTNNSPLHF.

The CDR3 region is CASSLEPVQGAHSPLHF. The CDR3 DNA reads TGTGCCAGCAGTCTAGAACCAGTACAGGGTGCACACTCACCCCTCCACTTT. V gene TRBV6-6 combines with J gene TRBJ1-6; D is perhaps TRBD1 (6 bases). From germline, CDR1 is MNHNY and CDR2 SVGAGI (reference sequence). Trimming took off 5 bases at V and 10 bases at J, with 24 bases between the two ends. The CDR3 consists of 17 residues.

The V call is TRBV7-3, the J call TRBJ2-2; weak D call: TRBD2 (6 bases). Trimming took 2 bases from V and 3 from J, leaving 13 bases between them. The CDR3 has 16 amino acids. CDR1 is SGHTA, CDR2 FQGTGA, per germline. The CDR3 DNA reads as TGTGCCAGCAGCTTATCTGGAGGGTTGGACACCGGGGAGCTGTTTTTT. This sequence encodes CASSLSGGLDTGELFF.

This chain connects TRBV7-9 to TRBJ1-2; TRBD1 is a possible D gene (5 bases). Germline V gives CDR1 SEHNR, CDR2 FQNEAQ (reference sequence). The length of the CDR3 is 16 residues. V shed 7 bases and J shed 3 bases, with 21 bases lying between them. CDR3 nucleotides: TGTGCCAGCAACCACCTAACGGGACGCCGGGACTATGGCTACACCTTC. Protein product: CASNHLTGRRDYGYTF.

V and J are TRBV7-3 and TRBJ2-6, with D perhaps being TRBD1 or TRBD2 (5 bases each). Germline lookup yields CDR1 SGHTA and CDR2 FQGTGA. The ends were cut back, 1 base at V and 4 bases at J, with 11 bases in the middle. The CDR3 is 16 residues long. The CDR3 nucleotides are TGTGCCAGCAGCTTAATACCGGGGCAAGGGGCCAACGTCCTGACTTTC. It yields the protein CASSLIPGQGANVLTF.

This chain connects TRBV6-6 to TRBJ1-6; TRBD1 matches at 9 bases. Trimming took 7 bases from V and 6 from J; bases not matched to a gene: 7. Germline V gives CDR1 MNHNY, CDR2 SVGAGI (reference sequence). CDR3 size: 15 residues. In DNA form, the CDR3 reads TGTGCCAGCATAGACCGGGACAGGGTTAATTCACCCCTCCACTTT. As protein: CASIDRDRVNSPLHF.

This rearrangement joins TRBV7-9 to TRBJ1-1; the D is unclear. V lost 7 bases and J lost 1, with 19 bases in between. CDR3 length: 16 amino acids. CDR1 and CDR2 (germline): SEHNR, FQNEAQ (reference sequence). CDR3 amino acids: CASTKGAVTWNTEAFF. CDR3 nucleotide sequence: TGTGCCAGCACGAAAGGTGCGGTAACCTGGAACACTGAAGCTTTCTTT.

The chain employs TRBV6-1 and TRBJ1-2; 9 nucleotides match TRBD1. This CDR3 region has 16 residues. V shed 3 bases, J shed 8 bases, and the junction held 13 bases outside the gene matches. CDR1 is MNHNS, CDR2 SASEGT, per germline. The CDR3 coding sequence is TGTGCCAGCAGTGAGAGGACAGGGGAGCCCTTAGGGGGCTACACCTTC. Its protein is CASSERTGEPLGGYTF.

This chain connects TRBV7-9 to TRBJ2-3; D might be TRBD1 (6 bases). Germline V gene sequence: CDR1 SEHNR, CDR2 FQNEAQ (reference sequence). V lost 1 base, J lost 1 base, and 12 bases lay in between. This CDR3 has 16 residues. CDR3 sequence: CASSLVWGHRTDTQYF. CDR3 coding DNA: TGTGCCAGCAGCTTAGTTTGGGGACACCGCACAGATACGCAGTATTTT.

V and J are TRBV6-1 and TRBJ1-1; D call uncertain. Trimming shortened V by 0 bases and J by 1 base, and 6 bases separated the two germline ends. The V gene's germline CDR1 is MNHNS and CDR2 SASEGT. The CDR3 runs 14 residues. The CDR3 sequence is CASSEAWRNTEAFF. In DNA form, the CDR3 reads TGTGCCAGCAGTGAAGCGTGGCGGAACACTGAAGCTTTCTTT.

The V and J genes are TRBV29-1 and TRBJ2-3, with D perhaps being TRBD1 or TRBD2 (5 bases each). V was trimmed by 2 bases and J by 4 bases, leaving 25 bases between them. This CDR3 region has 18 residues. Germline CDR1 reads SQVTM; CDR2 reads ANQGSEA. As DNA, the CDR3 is TGCAGCGTTGAAAACTCGGTTGAGGGGATATTAATAGCAGATACGCAGTATTTT. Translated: CSVENSVEGILIADTQYF.

CDR3 loop: CASSPALRQGNYNEQFF. CDR3 bases: TGTGCCAGTAGTCCAGCCCTCAGGCAGGGGAACTACAATGAGCAGTTCTTC. The V and J genes are TRBV19 and TRBJ2-1, with D possibly being TRBD1 (6 bases). This CDR3 comprises 17 residues. Germline V lookup: CDR1 LNHDA, CDR2 SQIVND (reference sequence). Trimming left V 5 bases short and J 3 bases short, with 20 bases between.

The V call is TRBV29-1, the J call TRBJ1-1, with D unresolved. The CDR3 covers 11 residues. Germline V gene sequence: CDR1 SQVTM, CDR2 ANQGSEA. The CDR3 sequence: CSARENTEAFF. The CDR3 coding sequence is TGCAGTGCAAGGGAGAACACTGAAGCTTTCTTT.

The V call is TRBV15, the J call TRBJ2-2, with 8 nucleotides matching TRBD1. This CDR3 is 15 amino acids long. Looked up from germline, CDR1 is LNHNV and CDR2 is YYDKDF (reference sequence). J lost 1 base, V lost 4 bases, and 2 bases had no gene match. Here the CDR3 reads CATSIGQGNTGELFF. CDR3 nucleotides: TGTGCCACCAGCATAGGACAGGGGAACACCGGGGAGCTGTTTTTT. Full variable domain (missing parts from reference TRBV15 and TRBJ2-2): DAMVIQNPRYQVTQFGKPVTLSCSQTLNHNVMYWYQQKSSQAPKLLFHYYDKDFNNEADTPDNFQSRRPNTSFCFLDIRSPGLGDTAMYLCATSIGQGNTGELFFGEGSRLTVL.

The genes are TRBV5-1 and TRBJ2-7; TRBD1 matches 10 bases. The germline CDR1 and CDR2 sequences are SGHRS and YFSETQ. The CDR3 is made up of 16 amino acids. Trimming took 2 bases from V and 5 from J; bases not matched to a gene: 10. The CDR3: CASSLASGTGAHEQYF. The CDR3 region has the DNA TGCGCCAGCAGCTTAGCCTCCGGGACAGGGGCCCACGAGCAGTACTTC.

The CDR3 spells CASSQEPILYGYTF. The CDR3 DNA follows: TGTGCCAGCAGCCAAGAACCGATTCTCTATGGCTACACCTTC. The chain employs TRBV4-2 and TRBJ1-2, with D unclear. V lost 0 bases and J lost 4, with 9 bases in between. Germline V gene data show CDR1 as LGHNA and CDR2 as YNFKEQ. The CDR3 consists of 14 residues.

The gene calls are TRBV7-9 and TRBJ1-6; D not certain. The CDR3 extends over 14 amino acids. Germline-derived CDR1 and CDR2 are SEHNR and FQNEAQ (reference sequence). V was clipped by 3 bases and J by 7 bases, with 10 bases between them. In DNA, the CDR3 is TGTGCCAGCAGCTTTACCCTAGGGAATTCACCCCTCCACTTT. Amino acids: CASSFTLGNSPLHF.